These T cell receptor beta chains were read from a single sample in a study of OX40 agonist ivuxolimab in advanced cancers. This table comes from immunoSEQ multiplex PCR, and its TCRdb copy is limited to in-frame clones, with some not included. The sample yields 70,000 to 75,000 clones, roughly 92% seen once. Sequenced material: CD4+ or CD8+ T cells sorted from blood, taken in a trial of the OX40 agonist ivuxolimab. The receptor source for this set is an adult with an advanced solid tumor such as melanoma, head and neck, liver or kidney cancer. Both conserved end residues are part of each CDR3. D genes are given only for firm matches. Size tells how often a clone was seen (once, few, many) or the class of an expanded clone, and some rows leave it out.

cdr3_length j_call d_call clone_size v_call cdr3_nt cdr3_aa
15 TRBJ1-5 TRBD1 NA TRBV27 TGTGCCAGCAGGGCCGGGACAGGGCGCGGTCAGCCCCAGCATTTT CASRAGTGRGQPQHF
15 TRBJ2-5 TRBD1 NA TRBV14 TGTGCCAGCAGCCGCGCCCGGGACAGACAAGAGACCCAGTACTTC CASSRARDRQETQYF
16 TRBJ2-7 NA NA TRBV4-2 TGTGCCAGCAGCCAAGAAGTAGCGACCGTCTCCTACGAGCAGTACTTC CASSQEVATVSYEQYF
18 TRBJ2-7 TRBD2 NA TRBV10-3 TGTGCCATCAGCCCCGGGACTAGCGGGAGGGGAGTCTCCTACGAGCAGTACTTC CAISPGTSGRGVSYEQYF
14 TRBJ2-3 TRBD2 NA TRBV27 TGTGCCAGCAGACTTAGCGGGAGCGCAGATACGCAGTATTTT CASRLSGSADTQYF
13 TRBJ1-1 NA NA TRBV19 TGTGCCAGTACCCTGGGACGGAACACTGAAGCTTTCTTT CASTLGRNTEAFF
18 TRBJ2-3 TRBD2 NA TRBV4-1 TGCGCCAGCAGCCAAGAAAATGGCGGGAGCCTCCCCTTCGATACGCAGTATTTT CASSQENGGSLPFDTQYF
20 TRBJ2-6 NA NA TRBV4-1 TGCGCCAGCAGCCAAGAGCACACGGGACCCTCTCCCAAGGGGGCCAACGTCCTGACTTTC CASSQEHTGPSPKGANVLTF
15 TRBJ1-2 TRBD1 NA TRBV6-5 TGTGCCAGCAGTTACCGAGGACAGGGAGGCTATGGCTACACCTTC CASSYRGQGGYGYTF
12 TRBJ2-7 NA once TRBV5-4 TGTGCCAGCAGTGCCCAAGTCGACGAGCAGTACTTC CASSAQVDEQYF
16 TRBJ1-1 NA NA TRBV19 TGTGCCAGTAAGGGCTGGGAGATCACTACGGACACTGAAGCTTTCTTT CASKGWEITTDTEAFF
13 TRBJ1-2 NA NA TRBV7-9 TGTGCCAGCAGCAAGGATACTAACTATGGCTACACCTTC CASSKDTNYGYTF
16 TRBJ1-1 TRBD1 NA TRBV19 TGTGCCAGTAGTATGAGGGACAGGGGAATAAACACTGAAGCTTTCTTT CASSMRDRGINTEAFF
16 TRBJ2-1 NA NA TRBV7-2 TGTGCCAGCAGCCCCCGGACTGGATCCTCCTACAATGAGCAGTTCTTC CASSPRTGSSYNEQFF
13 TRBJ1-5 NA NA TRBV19 TGTGCCAGTAGTGCCGGGAGAAATCAGCCCCAGCATTTT CASSAGRNQPQHF
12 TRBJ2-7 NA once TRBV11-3 TGTGCCAGCAGTACAGACGGTTACGAGCAGTACTTC CASSTDGYEQYF
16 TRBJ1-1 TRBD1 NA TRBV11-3 TGTGCCAGCAGCTTAGATGATTGGGACAGACACACTGAAGCTTTCTTT CASSLDDWDRHTEAFF
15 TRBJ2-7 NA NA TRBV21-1 TGTGCCAGCAGCGCTCCGGGACTTACCCTCTACGAGCAGTACTTC CASSAPGLTLYEQYF
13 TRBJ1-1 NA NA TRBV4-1 TGCGCCAGCAGCCAGGAACGGGACACTGAAGCTTTCTTT CASSQERDTEAFF
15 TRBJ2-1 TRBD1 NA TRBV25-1 TGTGCCAGCAGTGAGACAGGGAAGGTGCTAATTGGGCAGTTCTTC CASSETGKVLIGQFF
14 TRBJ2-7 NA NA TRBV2 TGTGCCAGCACTGGGGGAAGGAGTCTCTACGAGCAGTACTTC CASTGGRSLYEQYF
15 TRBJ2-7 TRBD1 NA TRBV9 TGTGCCAGCAGCGCTCGGACAGGGGGTAACTACGAGCAGTACTTC CASSARTGGNYEQYF
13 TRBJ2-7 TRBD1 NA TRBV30 TGTGCCTGGAGCGGACAGGGGGCCTACGAGCAGTACTTC CAWSGQGAYEQYF
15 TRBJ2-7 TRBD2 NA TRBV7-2 TGTGCCAGCACCTTCCGGACTAGCGGATCCTACGAGCAGTACTTC CASTFRTSGSYEQYF
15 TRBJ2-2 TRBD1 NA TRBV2 TGTGCCAGCAGCGGGGGACAGGGAGGAACCGGGGAGCTGTTTTTT CASSGGQGGTGELFF
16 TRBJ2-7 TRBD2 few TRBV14 TGTGCCAGCAGCCGAGCGACTAGCGTGAGCTCCTACGAGCAGTACTTC CASSRATSVSSYEQYF
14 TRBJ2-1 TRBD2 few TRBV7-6 TGTGCCAGCAGCCTAAAGACTAGCGGCAATGAGCAGTTCTTC CASSLKTSGNEQFF
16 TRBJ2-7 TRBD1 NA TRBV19 TGTGCCAGTAGTCCCCCCCCGGGACAGAACTCCTACGAGCAGTACTTC CASSPPPGQNSYEQYF
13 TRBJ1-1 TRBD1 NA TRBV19 TGTGCCAGTAGTCTAGACAGGGGCACTGAAGCTTTCTTT CASSLDRGTEAFF
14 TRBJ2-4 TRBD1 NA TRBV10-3 TGTGCCATCAGTGATAACAGGGGGGAAAACATTCAGTACTTC CAISDNRGENIQYF
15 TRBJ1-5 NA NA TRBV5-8 TGTGCCAGCAGCTTGGGTTACAGTAGCAATCAGCCCCAGCATTTT CASSLGYSSNQPQHF
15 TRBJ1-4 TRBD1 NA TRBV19 TGTGCCAGTAGTGTCTTCGGACAGGGCGGGGAAAAACTGTTTTTT CASSVFGQGGEKLFF
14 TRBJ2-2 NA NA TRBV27 TGTGCCAGCAGATTCTCCCCCCTGACCGGGGAGCTGTTTTTT CASRFSPLTGELFF
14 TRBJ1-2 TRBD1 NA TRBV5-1 TGCGCCAGCAGCATAGGACAGGCGAGCTATGGCTACACCTTC CASSIGQASYGYTF
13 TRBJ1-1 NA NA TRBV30 TGTGCCTGGAGCCCGCGGGGGAACACTGAAGCTTTCTTT CAWSPRGNTEAFF
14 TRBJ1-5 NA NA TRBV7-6 TGTGCCAGCAGCTTTGGTCGTAGCAATCAGCCCCAGCATTTT CASSFGRSNQPQHF
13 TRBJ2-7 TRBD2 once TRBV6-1 TGTGCCGCCCAGCGGGAGACGTCCTACGAGCAGTACTTC CAAQRETSYEQYF
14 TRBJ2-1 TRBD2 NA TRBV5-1 TGCGCCAGCAGCTTGGCCGGGGGGAGCGATGAGCAGTTCTTC CASSLAGGSDEQFF
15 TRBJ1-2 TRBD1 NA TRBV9 TGTGCCAGCAGCGTAGACACAGGGGGCCCCTATGGCTACACCTTC CASSVDTGGPYGYTF
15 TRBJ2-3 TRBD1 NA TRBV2 TGTGCCAGCGGCCGGGACAGGGGTCCCACAGATACGCAGTATTTT CASGRDRGPTDTQYF
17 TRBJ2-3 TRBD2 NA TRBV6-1 TGTGCCAGCAGTGAAGGGGGACTAGCGGATTCGGTGGATACGCAGTATTTT CASSEGGLADSVDTQYF
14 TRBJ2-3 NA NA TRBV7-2 TGTGCCAGCAGCTTAGGACTGGCCGGAGATACGCAGTATTTT CASSLGLAGDTQYF
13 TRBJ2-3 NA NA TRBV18 TGTGCCAGCTCACGGGTCGGCCCAGATACGCAGTATTTT CASSRVGPDTQYF
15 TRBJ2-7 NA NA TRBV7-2 TGTGCCAGCAGCTGGCTCTCGGCGGGCTCCTACGAGCAGTACTTC CASSWLSAGSYEQYF
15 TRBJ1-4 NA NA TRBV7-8 TGTGCCAGCAGCTTATTGGTTACCGTTAGCGAAAAACTGTTTTTT CASSLLVTVSEKLFF
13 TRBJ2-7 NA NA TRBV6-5 TGTGCCAGCAGAAGGGACGGAAACTACGAGCAGTACTTC CASRRDGNYEQYF
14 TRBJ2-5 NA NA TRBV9 TGTGCCAGCAGCGTAGCAGGCAGGGGAGAGACCCAGTACTTC CASSVAGRGETQYF
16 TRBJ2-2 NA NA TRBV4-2 TGTGCCAGCAGCCAGACCTCCGGGATCAACACCGGGGAGCTGTTTTTT CASSQTSGINTGELFF
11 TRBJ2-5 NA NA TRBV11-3 TGTGCCAGCAGCTTTAGGAACAGGGTCTACTTC CASSFRNRVYF
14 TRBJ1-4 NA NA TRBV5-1 TGCGCCAGCAGCTTGGTGGGGGGCGAGGAAAAACTGTTTTTT CASSLVGGEEKLFF
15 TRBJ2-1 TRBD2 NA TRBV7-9 TGTGCCAGCAGCAAGCTAGCGGGAGTTAGAAATGAGCAGTTCTTC CASSKLAGVRNEQFF
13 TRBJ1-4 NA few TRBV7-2 TGTGCCAGCAGCTTAGGAGGGATGGAAAAACTGTTTTTT CASSLGGMEKLFF
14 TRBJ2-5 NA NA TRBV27 TGTGCCAGCAGTTCTACAGGGGCGGGGGAGACCCAGTACTTC CASSSTGAGETQYF
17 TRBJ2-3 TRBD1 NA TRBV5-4 TGTGCCAGCAGCATCTGGGTCAGGACAGGGTTCACAGATACGCAGTATTTT CASSIWVRTGFTDTQYF
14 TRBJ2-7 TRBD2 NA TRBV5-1 TGCGCCAGCAGCTTGCCTAGCGGGGAGAACGAGCAGTACTTC CASSLPSGENEQYF
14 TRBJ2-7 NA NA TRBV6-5 TGTGCCAGCAGCATACGACACGGGCCTTACGAGCAGTACTTC CASSIRHGPYEQYF
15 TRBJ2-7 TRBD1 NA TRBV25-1 TGTGCCAGCAGTGAATACGGGACAGGGACGTACGAGCAGTACTTC CASSEYGTGTYEQYF
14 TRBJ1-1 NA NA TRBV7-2 TGTGCCAGCAGCCTCGTTGGGGCACTGACTGAAGCTTTCTTT CASSLVGALTEAFF
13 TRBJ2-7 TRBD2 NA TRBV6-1 TGTGCCAGCAATAGCGGGAGCCGGGACGAGCAGTACTTC CASNSGSRDEQYF
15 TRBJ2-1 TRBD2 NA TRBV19 TGTGCCAGTAGCCCGCGGGAGGGCCAAGGCAATGAGCAGTTCTTC CASSPREGQGNEQFF